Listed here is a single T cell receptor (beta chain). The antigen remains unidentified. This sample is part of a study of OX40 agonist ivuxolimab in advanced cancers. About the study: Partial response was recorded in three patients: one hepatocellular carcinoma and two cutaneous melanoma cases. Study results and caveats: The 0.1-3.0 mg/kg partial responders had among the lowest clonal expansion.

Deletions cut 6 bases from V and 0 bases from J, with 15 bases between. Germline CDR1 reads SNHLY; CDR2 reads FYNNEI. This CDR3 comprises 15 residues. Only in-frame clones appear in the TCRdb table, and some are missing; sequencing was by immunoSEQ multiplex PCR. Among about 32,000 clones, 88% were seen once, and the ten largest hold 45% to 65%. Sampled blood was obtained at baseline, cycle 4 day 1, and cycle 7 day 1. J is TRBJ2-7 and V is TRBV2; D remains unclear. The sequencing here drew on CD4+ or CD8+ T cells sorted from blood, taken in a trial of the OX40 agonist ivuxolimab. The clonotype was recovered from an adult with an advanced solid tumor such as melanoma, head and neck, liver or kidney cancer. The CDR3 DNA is TGTGCCAGCAGGGATCGTGCAGAAGTCTCCTACGAGCAGTACTTC. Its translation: CASRDRAEVSYEQYF.